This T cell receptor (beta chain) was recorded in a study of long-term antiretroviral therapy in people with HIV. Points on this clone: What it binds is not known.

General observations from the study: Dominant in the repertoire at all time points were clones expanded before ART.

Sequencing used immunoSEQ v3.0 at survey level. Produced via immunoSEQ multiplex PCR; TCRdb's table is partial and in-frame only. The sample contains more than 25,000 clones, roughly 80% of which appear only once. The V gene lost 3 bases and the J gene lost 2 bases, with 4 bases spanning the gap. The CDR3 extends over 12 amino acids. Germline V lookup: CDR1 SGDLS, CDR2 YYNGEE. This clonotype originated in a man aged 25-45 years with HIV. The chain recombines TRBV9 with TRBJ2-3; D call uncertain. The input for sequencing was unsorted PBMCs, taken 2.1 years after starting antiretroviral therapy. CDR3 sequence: CASSASTDTQYF. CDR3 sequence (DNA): TGTGCCAGCAGCGCCTCCACAGATACGCAGTATTTT.